What follows are 29 T cell receptor beta chains derived from one specimen sequenced in a study of OX40 agonist ivuxolimab in advanced cancers. Clones were sequenced by immunoSEQ multiplex PCR, and TCRdb holds only the in-frame ones, with some missing. The table has roughly 48,000 clones, roughly 80% seen once. Specimen: CD4+ or CD8+ T cells sorted from blood, collected in a trial of the OX40 agonist ivuxolimab. The receptors here all came from an adult with an advanced solid tumor such as melanoma, head and neck, liver or kidney cancer.

Comments on this clone: The junction and the germline gene differ at one end; a read error may be behind it. The chain joins TRBV7-7 to TRBJ2-5; 12 bases align to TRBD2. Germline V lookup: CDR1 SSHAT, CDR2 FNYEAQ (reference sequence). The CDR3 spans 16 residues. CDR3 sequence: CASSPASGGGSETQYF. The CDR3, as DNA: TGTGCTAGCAGCCCTGCTAGCGGGGGGGGATCGGAGACCCAGTACTTC.

The chain links TRBV9 to TRBJ2-2; 9 bases agree with TRBD2. The CDR3 runs to 16 residues. The trim removed 3 bases at V and 3 bases at J, leaving 6 bases unmatched. Germline V gene lookup returns CDR1 SGDLS and CDR2 YYNGEE. CDR3: CASSAIAGDYTGELFF. The CDR3 DNA is TGTGCCAGCAGCGCTATAGCGGGGGACTACACCGGGGAGCTGTTTTTT.

This chain connects TRBV9 to TRBJ2-5; D remains unclear. V lost 3 bases and J lost 0, with 0 bases in between. The CDR3 is 11 residues long. From germline, CDR1 is SGDLS and CDR2 YYNGEE. The CDR3 loop is CASSDQETQYF. CDR3 DNA: TGTGCCAGCAGCGACCAAGAGACCCAGTACTTC.

J is TRBJ1-2 and V is TRBV29-1; the D is unclear. The V and J ends lost 7 bases and 4 bases respectively, with 13 bases between them. The CDR3 consists of 12 residues. CDR1 is SQVTM and CDR2 is ANQGSEA in the germline V gene. CDR3 in DNA: TGCAGCGCCTTGATCCCCCCCTATGGCTACACCTTC. Translating it yields CSALIPPYGYTF.

This sequence joins TRBV5-1 and TRBJ1-1, with 10 positions matching TRBD1. CDR1 SGHRS and CDR2 YFSETQ come from the germline V gene. The CDR3 has 16 amino acids. V was pared by 4 bases and J by 1 base, with 7 bases of the junction left unmatched. The CDR3 sequence is CASSNRQGARNTEAFF. The CDR3 bases are TGCGCCAGCAGCAACAGACAGGGGGCGCGGAACACTGAAGCTTTCTTT.

The table lists this clone with a few counts. The chain joins TRBV9 to TRBJ2-2, with 7 bases matching TRBD1. The V segment lost 3 bases and the J segment 2 bases; nucleotides outside the gene matches: 7. CDR3 length equals 16 residues. CDR1 and CDR2 from the germline V gene are SGDLS and YYNGEE. CDR3: CASSDRQGVNTGELFF. CDR3 DNA sequence: TGTGCCAGCAGCGACCGACAGGGAGTTAACACCGGGGAGCTGTTTTTT.

The rearrangement uses TRBV4-2 and TRBJ1-3; no clear D gene. The CDR3 loop spans 15 amino acids. Trimming shortened V by 2 bases and J by 0 bases, and 8 bases separated the two germline ends. The germline V gene has CDR1 LGHNA and CDR2 YNFKEQ. CDR3 amino acids: CASSQTTSSGNTIYF. CDR3 nucleotide sequence: TGTGCCAGCAGCCAAACGACGAGCTCTGGAAACACCATATATTTT.

The rearrangement links TRBV9 to TRBJ2-3; TRBD1 aligns across 8 bases. CDR1 and CDR2 (germline): SGDLS, YYNGEE. CDR3 length: 15 amino acids. Trimming took 4 bases from V and 3 from J; bases not matched to a gene: 7. This CDR3 is CASSPRRGRTDTQYF. The CDR3 DNA reads as TGTGCCAGCAGCCCCCGCAGGGGGCGGACAGATACGCAGTATTTT.

The chain has TRBV3-2 and TRBJ1-2. TRBV3-2 is an annotated pseudogene. This CDR3 comprises 9 residues. In DNA form, the CDR3 reads TGTGCCAGCCCTGAGGGCTACACCTTC. This sequence encodes CASPEGYTF.

This clone was recorded once. The gene calls are TRBV5-1 and TRBJ1-1, with D perhaps TRBD1 (5 bases). The CDR3 sequence is 16 residues long. The ends were cut back, 0 bases at V and 7 bases at J, with 19 bases in the middle. CDR1 is SGHRS, CDR2 YFSETQ, per germline. CDR3 in DNA: TGCGCCAGCAGCTTGGGTTGGGCAGGGACCGAATATGAAGCTTTCTTT. Translated: CASSLGWAGTEYEAFF.

This chain joins TRBV19 and TRBJ2-7; D is perhaps TRBD1 or TRBD2 (6 bases each). The germline CDR1 and CDR2 sequences are LNHDA and SQIVND (reference sequence). V lost 0 bases to trimming and J lost 3 bases, with 9 bases between them. CDR3 length: 14 amino acids. For the CDR3, the DNA is TGTGCCAGTAGTATAGAACAGGGAGGCTACGAGCAGTACTTC. It specifies CASSIEQGGYEQYF.

The chain employs TRBV4-3 and TRBJ1-2; possibly TRBD1 for D (6 bases). V dropped 0 bases and J dropped 4 bases, with 21 bases sitting between them. CDR3 length: 18 amino acids. In germline, CDR1 is LGHNA, CDR2 YSLEER. CDR3: CASSQDSSGGPGSYGYTF. Written as DNA, the CDR3 is TGCGCCAGCAGCCAAGATTCCTCGGGGGGGCCAGGTTCCTATGGCTACACCTTC.

The J gene is TRBJ2-2, the V gene TRBV5-4; no firm D call. The CDR3 length is 13 residues. V dropped 7 bases and J dropped 8 bases, with 15 bases sitting between them. CDR1 and CDR2 (germline): SGHNT, YYREEE (reference sequence). The CDR3 reads CASRMRAFGELFF. CDR3 bases: TGTGCCAGCCGGATGAGAGCGTTTGGGGAGCTGTTTTTT.

Of note for this clone: At one end, the junction sequence differs from germline, possibly due to a read error. The genes are TRBV7-7 and TRBJ2-5, with a possible D match to TRBD1 (6 bases). This CDR3 contains 13 residues. Germline V gene lookup returns CDR1 SSHAT and CDR2 FNYEAQ (reference sequence). Here the CDR3 DNA reads TGTGCTAGCAGCGACAGGTCCCGGGAGACCCAGTACTTC. This sequence encodes CASSDRSRETQYF. Full variable domain (missing parts from reference TRBV7-7 and TRBJ2-5): GAGVSQSPRYKVTKRGQDVTLRCDPISSHATLYWYQQALGQGPEFLTYFNYEAQPDKSGLPSDRFSAERPEGSISTLTIQRTEQRDSAMYRCASSDRSRETQYFGPGTRLLVL.

The count of this clone is one. The rearrangement uses TRBV27 and TRBJ1-2, with 7 positions matching TRBD1. After removal of 5 bases from V and 0 bases from J, the junction contained 3 bases not matched to a gene. From germline, CDR1 is MNHEY and CDR2 SMNVEV (reference sequence). The CDR3 contains 14 residues. DNA of the CDR3: TGTGCCAGCAGTAAGCAGGGGGCTAACTATGGCTACACCTTC. Translation: CASSKQGANYGYTF.

This clone has only a few counts. The V call is TRBV19, the J call TRBJ1-5, with 7 nucleotides matching TRBD1. The CDR3 extends over 16 amino acids. Trimming took 1 base from V and 2 from J; bases not matched to a gene: 5. CDR1 is LNHDA and CDR2 is SQIVND in the germline V gene (reference sequence). CDR3 nucleotide sequence: TGTGCCAGTAGTATAGGAGGGGGCATGGGCAATCAGCCCCAGCATTTT. Translating it yields CASSIGGGMGNQPQHF.

This chain uses TRBV4-3 with TRBJ1-1; possibly TRBD1 for D (5 bases). The ends were cut back, 0 bases at V and 5 bases at J, with 13 bases in the middle. Germline CDR1 and CDR2: LGHNA and YSLEER. CDR3 size: 15 residues. The CDR3 nucleotides are TGCGCCAGCAGCCAAGATAGGCAGGGCGGGACTGAAGCTTTCTTT. Translated: CASSQDRQGGTEAFF.

This rearrangement joins TRBV21-1 to TRBJ2-7; the DNA was not used to check the table's D call, TRBD2. TRBV21-1 is a pseudogene. This CDR3 has 16 amino acids. The CDR3 region is CASSNKPLAGAYEQYF. For the CDR3, the DNA is TGTGCCAGCAGCAATAAGCCCCTAGCGGGCGCCTACGAGCAGTACTTC.

The gene calls are TRBV7-3 and TRBJ2-1, with 15 bases fitting TRBD2. The CDR3 consists of 18 residues. The junction had 7 bases not matched to a gene; V was cut back by 0 bases and J by 7 bases. The V gene's germline CDR1 is SGHTA and CDR2 FQGTGA. CDR3 residues: CASSLTPGTSGRTNEQFF. The CDR3 DNA reads as TGTGCCAGCAGCTTAACCCCTGGGACTAGCGGGAGGACTAATGAGCAGTTCTTC.

A single count supports this clone. This chain uses TRBV6-4 with TRBJ1-5, with TRBD1 matching 7 bases. The CDR3 has 20 residues. Trimming took 5 bases from V and 0 from J; bases not matched to a gene: 19. Per the germline V gene, CDR1 is MRHNA and CDR2 is SNTAGT. The CDR3 reads CASSLGSVSQGGYSNQPQHF. In nucleotides, the CDR3 is TGTGCCAGCAGTTTAGGTTCTGTGTCGCAGGGGGGTTATAGCAATCAGCCCCAGCATTTT.

The chain links TRBV7-2 to TRBJ2-5, with 15 bases matching TRBD2. The V gene end was trimmed by 4 bases and the J gene end by 5 bases; junction bases not matched to a gene: 5. CDR3 length: 16 residues. CDR1 and CDR2 (germline): SGHTA, FQGNSA. CDR3 loop: CASSSGLAGGGETQYF. The CDR3, as DNA: TGTGCCAGCAGCTCTGGACTAGCGGGAGGGGGGGAGACCCAGTACTTC. Drawing the rest from reference TRBV7-2 and TRBJ2-5, the complete variable domain is GAGVSQSPSNKVTEKGKDVELRCDPISGHTALYWYRQSLGQGLEFLIYFQGNSAPDKSGLPSDRFSAERTGGSVSTLTIQRTQQEDSAVYLCASSSGLAGGGETQYFGPGTRLLVL.

This chain uses TRBV4-1 with TRBJ1-1, with D possibly being TRBD1 (6 bases). Germline lookup yields CDR1 MGHRA and CDR2 YSYEKL. The V end lost 5 bases, the J end lost 3 bases, and 19 bases lay between the germline ends. The CDR3 is 16 residues long. CDR3 sequence: CASSARRAGADTEAFF. The CDR3 region has the DNA TGCGCCAGCAGCGCCCGAAGGGCAGGGGCTGACACTGAAGCTTTCTTT.

The chain combines TRBV4-2 with TRBJ2-5, with 8 positions matching TRBD2. The CDR3 is 16 amino acids. Trimming removed 1 base from V and 4 bases from J; junction bases left unmatched: 8. Germline assignment: CDR1 LGHNA and CDR2 YNFKEQ. The CDR3 region has the DNA TGTGCCAGCAGCCAAGCGGTCGGGGGACTAGGAGAGACCCAGTACTTC. Its protein is CASSQAVGGLGETQYF.

This clone has only a few counts. J is TRBJ1-1 and V is TRBV28; the D gene is possibly TRBD1 (6 bases). CDR1 and CDR2 from the germline V gene are MDHEN and SYDVKM. Trimming shortened V by 6 bases and J by 5 bases, and 13 bases separated the two germline ends. CDR3 size: 13 residues. For the CDR3, the DNA is TGTGCCAGCAGCACAGGGAGTAGGACTGAAGCTTTCTTT. Amino acids: CASSTGSRTEAFF.

In the case of this clone: Other nucleotide sequences in the sample specify the same CDR3. This chain uses TRBV6-1 with TRBJ2-7; D not certain. V lost 11 bases, J lost 3 bases, and 17 bases lay in between. The germline V gene has CDR1 MNHNS and CDR2 SASEGT. This CDR3 is 13 amino acids long. DNA for the CDR3: TGTGCCTCCCCGGATAGGCAAAACTACGAGCAGTACTTC. Residues: CASPDRQNYEQYF.

The rearrangement uses TRBV10-3 and TRBJ1-1; D might be TRBD1 (5 bases). With 6 bases removed from V and 1 base from J, the gap between germline ends came to 12 bases. The CDR3 consists of 14 residues. Germline lookup yields CDR1 ENHRY and CDR2 SYGVKD. CDR3 residues: CAIRDLGGNTEAFF. CDR3 sequence (DNA): TGTGCCATCAGGGACCTGGGGGGGAACACTGAAGCTTTCTTT.

This sequence joins TRBV28 and TRBJ2-7; TRBD2 might be the D (7 bases). The CDR3 has 13 amino acids. V was trimmed by 8 bases and J by 3 bases, leaving 14 bases between them. Per the germline V gene, CDR1 is MDHEN and CDR2 is SYDVKM. CDR3 sequence: CASLEGGGYEQYF. The CDR3 DNA reads as TGTGCCAGCCTAGAGGGGGGGGGCTACGAGCAGTACTTC.

V usage is TRBV2 and J usage is TRBJ2-5, with 10 positions matching TRBD2. CDR3 length: 13 residues. CDR1 and CDR2 from the germline V gene are SNHLY and FYNNEI. J lost 4 bases, V lost 6 bases, and 2 bases had no gene match. The CDR3 here is CASSRLAGETQYF. The CDR3, as DNA: TGTGCCAGCAGCCGACTAGCGGGAGAGACCCAGTACTTC.

Turning to this clone: The sample holds other DNA sequences that translate to the same CDR3. This chain links TRBV18 with TRBJ2-7; TRBD1 matches at 9 bases. The V and J ends lost 3 bases and 2 bases, in that order; junction bases with no gene match: 2. This CDR3 has 14 amino acids. Germline values: CDR1 KGHSH, CDR2 LQKENI. The DNA for the CDR3 is TGTGCCAGCTCACCGGGACAGGGTCCCTACGAGCAGTACTTC. This codes for CASSPGQGPYEQYF.